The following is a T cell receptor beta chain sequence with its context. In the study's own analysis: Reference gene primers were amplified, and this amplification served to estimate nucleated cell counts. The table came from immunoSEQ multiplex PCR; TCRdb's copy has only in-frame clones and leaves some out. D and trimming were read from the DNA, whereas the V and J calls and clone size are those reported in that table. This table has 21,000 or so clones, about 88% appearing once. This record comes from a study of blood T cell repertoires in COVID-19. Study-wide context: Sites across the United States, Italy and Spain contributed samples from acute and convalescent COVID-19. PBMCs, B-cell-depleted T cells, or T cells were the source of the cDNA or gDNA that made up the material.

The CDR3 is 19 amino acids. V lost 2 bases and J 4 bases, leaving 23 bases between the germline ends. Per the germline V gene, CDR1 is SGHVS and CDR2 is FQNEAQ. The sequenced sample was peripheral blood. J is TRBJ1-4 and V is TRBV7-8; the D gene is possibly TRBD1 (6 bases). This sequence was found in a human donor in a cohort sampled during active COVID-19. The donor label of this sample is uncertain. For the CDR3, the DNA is TGTGCCAGCAGCTTACGGCCCGGGGTGGGGGCTCTCCGTAATGAAAAACTGTTTTTT. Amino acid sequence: CASSLRPGVGALRNEKLFF.